Reported below is one T cell receptor (beta chain). This clonotype was seen only a few times. Its cognate antigen has yet to be identified. The record has no base qualities; no much larger clone is one base away. This sample is drawn from a study of identical twins (dated by TCRdb to about 2016). Broadly, across the study: The study deep-sequenced TCR alpha and beta repertoires from monozygotic twins, unrelated adults of various ages and cord blood to test whether fetal clonotypes persist. To rule out contamination, the twin experiments were replicated at different times with different library preparation protocols. Beyond this particular receptor, the publication reports: Zero-insertion analyses could be partly confounded by invariant T cells such as MAIT and iNKT, though diverse VJ usage argued against such confounding for most clonotypes. The excess sharing between twins in beta out-of-frame sequences was weaker because fewer shared sequences reduced the signal-to-noise ratio. Fewer insertions were carried by abundant cord blood beta clonotypes, a similar but weaker trend appeared in young adult naive repertoires, and no such trend appeared in memory repertoires. In monozygotic twins, out-of-frame TCR alpha sharing was systematically underestimated by recombination models, although the models agreed with sharing between unrelated individuals. Compared with coincidental sharing between unrelated individuals, out-of-frame TCR alpha sequences shared between twins showed an excess of sequences with low generation probability. Conclusions relied on cross-sectional statistical analysis, since the same donors could not be followed over many years.

Every donor in the study was a healthy Caucasian. Miltenyi CD45RO+ enrichment and human naive T-cell isolation kits were used to isolate memory (CD45RO+) and naive T cells from PBMC. The library came from 5' RACE. The sample was run on an Illumina HiSeq 2000. Template switching introduced a universal primer binding site; the final cDNA contained a unique molecular identifier, enabling accurate counting of TCR cDNA molecules. First-strand cDNA for TCR alpha and beta chains was synthesized from specific primers in the conserved constant-segment region. Each cDNA library was double barcoded, with a SMART-Mk sample barcode plus Illumina barcodes, to control for contamination. Two successive PCR steps introduced TruSeq adapter sequences along with Illumina sample barcodes. TCR alpha and beta cDNA libraries were sequenced on the Illumina HiSeq platform with custom primers. Per the authors' processing: Unique molecular identifiers were extracted from raw reads with MiGEC, and CDR3 positions were determined with MiXCR. For each individual, recombination models were inferred using an EM algorithm with the repgenHMM and IGoR tools. The analysis of shared clonotypes was done with the tcR package in R, with sharing normalized by the product of cloneset sizes. To study raw recombination without the effects of thymic and clonal selection, out-of-frame nonproductive sequences were analyzed. The public sequencing data were trimmed at Q25 with fastp and processed into clonotypes with MiXCR by TCRdb, which kept only in-frame beta chains. Each entry is one CDR3 protein sequence, shown with its most common DNA and genes. TCRdb's processing, not the authors' own work, is the source of the V and J calls. This sample lists under 300,000 distinct CDR3 sequences; 11% to 15% were detected once. The top ten clonotypes cover 8.8% of the sample.

The specimen was memory (CD45RO+) T cells sorted from blood. The cell subset or site label corresponds to: CD45RO+ enriched T cells. The TCR was taken from a woman between 18 and 29 years old in good health.

The nucleotide sequence is given as TGCAGCGTCTACGACTCGGGACAGGGGACGAACGAGCAGTACTTC. It translates as CSVYDSGQGTNEQYF. The chain uses TRBV29-1 and TRBJ2-7, and 10 bases in between align with TRBD1. Here V drops 6 bases and J drops 5 bases, and the junction holds 13 bases not matched to any gene. Looking up the germline V gene yields CDR1 SQVTM and CDR2 ANQGSEA. Including the terminal cysteine and phenylalanine, the CDR3 comprises 15 residues. The sequence is cut down to CDR3 DNA, 45 bases in frame from base 1.